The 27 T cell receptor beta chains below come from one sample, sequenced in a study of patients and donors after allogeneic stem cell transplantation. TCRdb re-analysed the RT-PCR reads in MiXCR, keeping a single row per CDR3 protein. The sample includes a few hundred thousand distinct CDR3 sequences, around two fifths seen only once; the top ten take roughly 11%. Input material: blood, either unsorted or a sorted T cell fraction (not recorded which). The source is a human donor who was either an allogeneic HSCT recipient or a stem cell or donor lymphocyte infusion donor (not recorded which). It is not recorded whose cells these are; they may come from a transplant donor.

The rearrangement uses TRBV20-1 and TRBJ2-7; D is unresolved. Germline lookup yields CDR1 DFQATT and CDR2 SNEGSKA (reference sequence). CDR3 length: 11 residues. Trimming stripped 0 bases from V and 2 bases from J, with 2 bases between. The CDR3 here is CSAREPYEQYF. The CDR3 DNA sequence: TGCAGTGCTAGAGAACCCTACGAGCAGTACTTC.

CDR3: CATSSYAGWADTQYF. CDR3 DNA: TGTGCCACCAGTTCGTACGCGGGGTGGGCAGATACGCAGTATTTT. The gene calls are TRBV15 and TRBJ2-3, with a weak D call TRBD2 (6 bases). This CDR3 region has 15 residues. Per germline, CDR1 LNHNV and CDR2 YYDKDF (reference sequence). V gave up 6 bases and J gave up 4 bases, with 17 bases separating them.

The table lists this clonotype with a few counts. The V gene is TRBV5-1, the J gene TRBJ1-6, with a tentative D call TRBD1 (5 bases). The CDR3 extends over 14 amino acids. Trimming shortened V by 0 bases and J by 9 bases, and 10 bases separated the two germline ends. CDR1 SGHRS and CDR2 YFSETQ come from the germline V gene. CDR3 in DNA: TGCGCCAGCAGCTTGGAGGGGACGGCTTCACCCCTCCACTTT. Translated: CASSLEGTASPLHF.

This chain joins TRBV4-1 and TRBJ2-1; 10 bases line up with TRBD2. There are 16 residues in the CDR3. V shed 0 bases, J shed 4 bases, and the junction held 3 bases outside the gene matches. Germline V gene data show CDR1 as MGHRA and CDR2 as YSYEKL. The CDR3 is CASSQEELAGYNEQFF. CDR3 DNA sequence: TGCGCCAGCAGCCAAGAAGAACTAGCGGGGTACAATGAGCAGTTCTTC.

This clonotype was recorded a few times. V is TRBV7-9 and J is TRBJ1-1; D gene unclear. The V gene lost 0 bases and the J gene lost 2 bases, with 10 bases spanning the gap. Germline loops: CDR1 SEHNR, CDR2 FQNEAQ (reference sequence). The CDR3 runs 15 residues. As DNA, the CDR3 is TGTGCCAGCAGCTTAGCGCTAGGGTTCAACACTGAAGCTTTCTTT. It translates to CASSLALGFNTEAFF.

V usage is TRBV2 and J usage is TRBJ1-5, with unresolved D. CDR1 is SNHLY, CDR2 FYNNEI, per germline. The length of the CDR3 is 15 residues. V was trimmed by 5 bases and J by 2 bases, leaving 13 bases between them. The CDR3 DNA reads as TGTGCCAGCAGTCGTGTGAGGAAAGGCAATCAGCCCCAGCATTTT. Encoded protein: CASSRVRKGNQPQHF.

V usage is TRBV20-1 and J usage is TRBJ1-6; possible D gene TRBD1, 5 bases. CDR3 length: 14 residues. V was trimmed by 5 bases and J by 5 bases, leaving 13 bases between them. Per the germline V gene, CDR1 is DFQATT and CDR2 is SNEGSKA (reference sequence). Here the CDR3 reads CSAGPGTDNSPLHF. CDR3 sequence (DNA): TGCAGTGCTGGTCCCGGGACGGATAATTCACCCCTCCACTTT.

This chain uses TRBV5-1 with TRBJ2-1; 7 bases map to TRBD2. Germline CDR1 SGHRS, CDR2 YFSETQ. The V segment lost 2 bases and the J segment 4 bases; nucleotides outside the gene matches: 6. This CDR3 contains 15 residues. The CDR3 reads CASSFGLAAYNEQFF. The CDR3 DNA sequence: TGCGCCAGCAGCTTTGGGCTAGCGGCTTACAATGAGCAGTTCTTC.

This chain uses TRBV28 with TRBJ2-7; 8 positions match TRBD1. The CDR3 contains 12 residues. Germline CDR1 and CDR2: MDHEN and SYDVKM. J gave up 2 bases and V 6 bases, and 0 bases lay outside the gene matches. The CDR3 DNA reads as TGTGCCAGCAGGGACAGGGCCTACGAGCAGTACTTC. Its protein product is CASRDRAYEQYF.

CDR3 sequence reads: CASSLNLRDRSPLHF. The DNA for the CDR3 is TGCGCCAGCAGCCTTAATCTCCGGGACAGGTCACCCCTCCACTTT. The rearrangement joins TRBV4-3 to TRBJ1-6, with 8 bases aligning to TRBD1. The CDR3 extends over 15 amino acids. CDR1 and CDR2 (germline): LGHNA, YSLEER. Trimming took 4 bases from V and 10 from J; bases not matched to a gene: 9.

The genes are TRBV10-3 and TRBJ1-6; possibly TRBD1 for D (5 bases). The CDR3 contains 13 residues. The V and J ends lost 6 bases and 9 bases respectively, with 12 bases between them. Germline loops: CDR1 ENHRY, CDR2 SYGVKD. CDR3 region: CAIRGGEGSPLHF. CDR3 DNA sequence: TGTGCCATCAGAGGAGGGGAGGGTTCACCCCTCCACTTT.

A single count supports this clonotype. The CDR3 DNA is TGCAGTGCCAAGGACGTCACTAACTATGGCTACACCTTC. Amino acid sequence: CSAKDVTNYGYTF. V is TRBV20-1 and J is TRBJ1-2; D call uncertain. There are 13 residues in the CDR3. V dropped 6 bases and J dropped 0 bases, with 11 bases sitting between them. CDR1 and CDR2 from the germline V gene are DFQATT and SNEGSKA (reference sequence).

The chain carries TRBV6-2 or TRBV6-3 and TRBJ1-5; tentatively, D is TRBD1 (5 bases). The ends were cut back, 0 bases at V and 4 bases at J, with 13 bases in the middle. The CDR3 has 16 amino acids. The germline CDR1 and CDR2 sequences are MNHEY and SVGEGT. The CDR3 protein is CASSYSIGQGNQPQHF. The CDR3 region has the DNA TGTGCCAGCAGTTACTCGATCGGGCAGGGTAATCAGCCCCAGCATTTT.

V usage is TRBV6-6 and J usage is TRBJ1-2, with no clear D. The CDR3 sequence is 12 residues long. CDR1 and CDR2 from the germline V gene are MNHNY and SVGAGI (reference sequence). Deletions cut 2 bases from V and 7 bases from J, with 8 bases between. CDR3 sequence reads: CASSYTRVGYTF. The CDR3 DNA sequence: TGTGCCAGCAGTTACACGAGGGTTGGCTACACCTTC.

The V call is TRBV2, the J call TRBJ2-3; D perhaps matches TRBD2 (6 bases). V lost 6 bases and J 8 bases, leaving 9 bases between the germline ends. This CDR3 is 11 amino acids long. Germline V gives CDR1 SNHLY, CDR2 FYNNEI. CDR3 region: CASREEGTQYF. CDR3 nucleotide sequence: TGTGCCAGCAGAGAGGAGGGTACGCAGTATTTT. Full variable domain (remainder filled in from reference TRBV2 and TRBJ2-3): EPEVTQTPSHQVTQMGQEVILRCVPISNHLYFYWYRQILGQKVEFLVSFYNNEISEKSEIFDDQFSVERPDGSNFTLKIRSTKLEDSAMYFCASREEGTQYFGPGTRLTVL.

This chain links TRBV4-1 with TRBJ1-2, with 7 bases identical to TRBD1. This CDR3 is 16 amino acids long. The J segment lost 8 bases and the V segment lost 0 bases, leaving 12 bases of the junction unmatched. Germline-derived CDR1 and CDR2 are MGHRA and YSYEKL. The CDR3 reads CASSQDEGQRARGYTF. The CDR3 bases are TGCGCCAGCAGCCAAGATGAGGGACAGAGGGCCAGAGGCTACACCTTC.

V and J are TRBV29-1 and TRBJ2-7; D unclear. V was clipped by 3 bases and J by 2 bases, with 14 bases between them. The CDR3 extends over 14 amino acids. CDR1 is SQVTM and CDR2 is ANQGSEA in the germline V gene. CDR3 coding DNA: TGCAGCGTTGAGGACCCCCGGGCTGCCTACGAGCAGTACTTC. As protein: CSVEDPRAAYEQYF.

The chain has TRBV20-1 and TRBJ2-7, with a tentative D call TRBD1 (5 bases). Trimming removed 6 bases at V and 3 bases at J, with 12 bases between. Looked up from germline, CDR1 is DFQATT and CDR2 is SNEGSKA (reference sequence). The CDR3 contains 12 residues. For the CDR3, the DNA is TGCAGTGCAGGGGCCGACCGCTACGAGCAGTACTTC. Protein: CSAGADRYEQYF.

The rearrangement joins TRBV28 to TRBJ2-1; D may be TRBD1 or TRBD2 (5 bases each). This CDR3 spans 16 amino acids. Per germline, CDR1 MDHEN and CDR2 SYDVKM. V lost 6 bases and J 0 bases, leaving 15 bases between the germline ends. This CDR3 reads CASRTKRGRSYNEQFF. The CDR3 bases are TGTGCCAGCAGAACCAAAAGGGGACGCTCCTACAATGAGCAGTTCTTC.

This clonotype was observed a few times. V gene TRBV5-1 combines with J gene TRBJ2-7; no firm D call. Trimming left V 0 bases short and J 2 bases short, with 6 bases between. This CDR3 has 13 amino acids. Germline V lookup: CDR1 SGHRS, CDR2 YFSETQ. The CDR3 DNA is TGCGCCAGCAGCTTGGCCAGACCCTACGAGCAGTACTTC. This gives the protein CASSLARPYEQYF.

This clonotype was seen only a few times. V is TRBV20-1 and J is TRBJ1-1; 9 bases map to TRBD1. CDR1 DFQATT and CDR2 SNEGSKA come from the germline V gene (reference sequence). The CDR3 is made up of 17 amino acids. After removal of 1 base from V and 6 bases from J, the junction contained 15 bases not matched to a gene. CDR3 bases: TGCAGTGCTAGAGCCCTTCCGGGACAGGGATTGAAGGCTGAAGCTTTCTTT. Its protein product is CSARALPGQGLKAEAFF.

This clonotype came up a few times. CDR3 in amino acids: CASRDRDNTEAFF. The CDR3 DNA reads as TGTGCCAGCCGAGACAGGGATAACACTGAAGCTTTCTTT. J is TRBJ1-1 and V is TRBV6-2 or TRBV6-3; 7 nucleotides agree with TRBD1. The CDR3 consists of 13 residues. Per germline, CDR1 MNHEY and CDR2 SVGEGT. Trimming at V came to 8 bases and at J to 2 bases, leaving 5 bases not matched to a gene.

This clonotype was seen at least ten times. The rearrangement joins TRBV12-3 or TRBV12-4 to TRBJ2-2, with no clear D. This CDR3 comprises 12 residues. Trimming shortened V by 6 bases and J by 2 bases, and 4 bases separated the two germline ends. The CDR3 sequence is CASSLNTGELFF. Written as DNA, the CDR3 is TGTGCCAGCAGCCTTAACACCGGGGAGCTGTTTTTT.

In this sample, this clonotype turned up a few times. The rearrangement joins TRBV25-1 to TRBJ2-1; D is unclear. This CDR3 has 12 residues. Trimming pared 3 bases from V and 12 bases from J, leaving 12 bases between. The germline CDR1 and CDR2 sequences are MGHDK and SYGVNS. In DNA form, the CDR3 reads TGTGCCAGCAGTGATCGTGGGAACGGGCAGTTCTTC. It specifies CASSDRGNGQFF.

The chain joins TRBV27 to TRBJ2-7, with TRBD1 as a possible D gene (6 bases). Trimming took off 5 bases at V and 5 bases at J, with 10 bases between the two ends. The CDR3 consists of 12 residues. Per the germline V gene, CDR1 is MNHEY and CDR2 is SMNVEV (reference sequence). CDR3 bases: TGTGCCAGCAGTCTAGGGACAAACGAGCAGTACTTC. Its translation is CASSLGTNEQYF.

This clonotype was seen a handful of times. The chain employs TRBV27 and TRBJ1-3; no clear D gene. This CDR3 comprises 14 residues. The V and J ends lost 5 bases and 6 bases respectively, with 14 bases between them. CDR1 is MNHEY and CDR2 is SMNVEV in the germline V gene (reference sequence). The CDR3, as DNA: TGTGCCAGCAGTCCGGGCCGTCGCCCAAACACCATATATTTT. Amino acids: CASSPGRRPNTIYF.

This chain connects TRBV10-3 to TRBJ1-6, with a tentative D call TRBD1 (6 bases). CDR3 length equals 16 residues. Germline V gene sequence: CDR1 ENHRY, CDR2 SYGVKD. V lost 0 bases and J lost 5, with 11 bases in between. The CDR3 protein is CAISESQGLNNSPLHF. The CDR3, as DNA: TGTGCCATCAGTGAGTCGCAGGGGCTTAATAATTCACCCCTCCACTTT.